This TCR beta chain came from a study of identical twins. Study observations and caveats: The analysis was cross-sectional rather than longitudinal within donors. In cord blood, abundant beta clonotypes had fewer insertions; memory showed no trend. An excess of low generation probability was shown by twin-shared out-of-frame alpha sequences.

Template switching, a step in the protocol, added a universal primer site, and cDNA carried unique molecular identifiers. One entry per CDR3 protein results from TCRdb running MiXCR on the 5' RACE reads. This repertoire shows 690,000 or so distinct CDR3 sequences, under 9% found once; its top ten account for 0.75% to 1%. This clonotype was found many times. Its antigen is still unknown. CDR3 length: 15 residues. CDR1 LGHDT and CDR2 YNNKEL come from the germline V gene (reference sequence). The ends lost 0 bases at V and 8 bases at J; junction bases unmatched: 8. These records were also assigned to another study, of yellow fever vaccine responses in identical twins.

This clonotype was sampled from a woman younger than 35 in good health. Source material: PBMCs. This chain links TRBV3-1 with TRBJ2-3, with 7 bases that match TRBD2. The CDR3 coding sequence is TGTGCCAGCAGCCAAGACGACCGAGCGGGACTTACGCAGTATTTT. It specifies CASSQDDRAGLTQYF.